The 4 T cell receptor beta chains below all came from one sample that was sequenced in a study of Ad26.COV2.S vaccination and SARS-CoV-2 variants. Only in-frame clones appear in the TCRdb table, and some are missing; sequencing was by immunoSEQ multiplex PCR. The sample records 400,000 to 450,000 clones, approximately 92% being singletons. Treatment: some 20 received Ad26.COV2.S at low or high dose, single or two shots; 5 received placebo; per-sample allocation not given. Collection of the samples took place on day 63 after the first injection of vaccine or placebo. Sequenced here: peripheral blood, sampled in a trial of Ad26.COV2.S vaccine versus placebo. Receptors originate from a person aged 18-60 years who received the Ad26.COV2.S COVID-19 vaccine or a placebo.

The gene calls are TRBV4-2 and TRBJ2-4, with D unclear. Germline values: CDR1 LGHNA, CDR2 YNFKEQ. This CDR3 has 14 amino acids. V gave up 0 bases and J gave up 7 bases, with 10 bases separating them. Here the CDR3 reads CASSQDSGWNIQYF. As DNA, the CDR3 is TGTGCCAGCAGCCAAGATTCTGGTTGGAACATTCAGTACTTC.

The chain is built from TRBV9 and TRBJ2-3; D is possibly TRBD2 (5 bases). The CDR3 is made up of 15 amino acids. V was clipped by 4 bases and J by 2 bases, with 14 bases between them. Looked up from germline, CDR1 is SGDLS and CDR2 is YYNGEE. In DNA form, the CDR3 reads TGTGCCAGCAGCCCCCGGGGAATATACACAGATACGCAGTATTTT. It translates to CASSPRGIYTDTQYF.

The J gene is TRBJ1-3, the V gene TRBV7-8; D is possibly TRBD1 (6 bases). The germline V and J ends were trimmed by 0 bases and 3 bases, with 9 bases remaining between them. The CDR3 has 15 residues. Per germline, CDR1 SGHVS and CDR2 FQNEAQ. The CDR3 DNA sequence: TGTGCCAGCAGCTTAGCTGGGGGCTATGGAAACACCATATATTTT. Amino acids: CASSLAGGYGNTIYF.

This chain uses TRBV21-1 with TRBJ2-5; the table's D call, TRBD2, has no DNA check behind it. TRBV21-1 is listed as a pseudogene. This CDR3 comprises 18 residues. CDR3 bases: TGTGCCAGCAGCCGCCCCACCCCTCCGGGGGACGTACAAGAGACCCAGTACTTC. Protein product: CASSRPTPPGDVQETQYF.